This T cell receptor beta chain was identified in a study of T cell repertoires in cytomegalovirus infection. The overall study: From public TCR beta signatures came an indication of both CMV infection and matching HLA type.

This clonotype was detected ten times or more. Its antigen is as yet unknown. TCRdb redid the calling of the reads with MiXCR, one entry per CDR3 protein. The data contain 700,000 to 900,000 distinct CDR3 sequences, 25% to 35% of them seen just once; the ten biggest clones take up around 13%. Study conclusions and caveats: Ex vivo, HLA-C-restricted CMV-specific TCR beta clonotypes prevailed over the rest of the response.

The receptor's source is a human donor in good health (CMV status not recorded). Some clones in this sample may be carry-over from other donors' samples. This sample comprised cultured CD8+ T cells from PBMCs, obtained from culture after CMV antigen stimulation.

The CDR3 sequence is CASSLILGRFYNEQFF. For the CDR3, the DNA is TGTGCCAGCAGCCTGATTCTGGGGCGATTCTACAATGAGCAGTTCTTC. V usage is TRBV7-2 and J usage is TRBJ2-1, with D perhaps matching TRBD1 (5 bases). The V end lost 5 bases, the J end lost 3 bases, and 17 bases lay between the germline ends. The CDR3 length is 16 residues. CDR1 is SGHTA, CDR2 FQGNSA, per germline.